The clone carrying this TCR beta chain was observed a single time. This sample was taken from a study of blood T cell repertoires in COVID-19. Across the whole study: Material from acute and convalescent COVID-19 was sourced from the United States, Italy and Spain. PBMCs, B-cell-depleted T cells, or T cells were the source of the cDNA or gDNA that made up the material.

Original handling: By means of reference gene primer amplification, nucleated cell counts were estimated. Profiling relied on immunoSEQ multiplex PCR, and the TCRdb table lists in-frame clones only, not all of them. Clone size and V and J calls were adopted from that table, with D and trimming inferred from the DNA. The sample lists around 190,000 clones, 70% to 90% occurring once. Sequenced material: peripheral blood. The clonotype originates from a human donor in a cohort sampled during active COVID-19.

Here the CDR3 reads CASSIEPGAYEQYF. In nucleotides, the CDR3 is TGTGCCAGTAGTATAGAACCAGGCGCCTACGAGCAGTACTTC. The chain carries TRBV19 and TRBJ2-7; D is uncertain. Trimming cost V 0 bases and J 2 bases, with 8 bases left between them. The CDR3 has 14 amino acids. Per the germline V gene, CDR1 is LNHDA and CDR2 is SQIVND (reference sequence).